The next 22 T cell receptor beta chains were all read from a single sample in a study of T cell responses to AZD1222 COVID-19 vaccine. The table came from immunoSEQ multiplex PCR; TCRdb's copy has only in-frame clones and leaves some out. The sample contains about 85,000 clones, about 86% of which appear only once. Material: peripheral blood, obtained on day 0 of AZD1222 vaccination. The source is an adult in good health.

CDR3 DNA: TGTGCCAGGCAGGGATTTGGGGGCACTGAAGCTTTCTTT. It specifies CARQGFGGTEAFF. The gene calls are TRBV6-5 and TRBJ1-1; TRBD1 might be the D (5 bases). In germline, CDR1 is MNHEY, CDR2 SVGAGI. V gave up 9 bases and J gave up 4 bases, with 15 bases separating them. This CDR3 has 13 residues.

The CDR3 nucleotides are TGTGCCAGCAGTGAATGGGACAGCAATCAGCCCCAGCATTTT. It translates to CASSEWDSNQPQHF. The V call is TRBV25-1, the J call TRBJ1-5, with a tentative D call TRBD1 (5 bases). Trimming cost V 1 base and J 1 base, with 5 bases left between them. Germline V gene data show CDR1 as MGHDK and CDR2 as SYGVNS. The CDR3 has 14 amino acids.

The chain recombines TRBV27 with TRBJ2-7; tentatively, D is TRBD1 or TRBD2 (5 bases each). Trimming removed 4 bases at V and 2 bases at J, with 15 bases between. The germline CDR1 and CDR2 sequences are MNHEY and SMNVEV (reference sequence). The CDR3 runs 15 residues. The CDR3 is CASSSRDGSPYEQYF. The CDR3 coding sequence is TGTGCCAGCAGTTCCCGGGACGGATCACCCTACGAGCAGTACTTC.

This clone was picked up one time. V usage is TRBV7-9 and J usage is TRBJ1-2; possible D gene TRBD1, 6 bases. The V gene lost 1 base and the J gene lost 2 bases, with 8 bases spanning the gap. Germline values: CDR1 SEHNR, CDR2 FQNEAQ (reference sequence). The CDR3 is 14 residues long. The CDR3 DNA follows: TGTGCCAGCAGCTTAGGGACAGCAAACTATGGCTACACCTTC. This translates into CASSLGTANYGYTF.

The J gene is TRBJ2-3, the V gene TRBV19; a weak D match, TRBD2 (5 bases). The CDR3 has 13 amino acids. Germline lookup yields CDR1 LNHDA and CDR2 SQIVND (reference sequence). Trimming pared 7 bases from V and 1 base from J, leaving 9 bases between. The CDR3 reads CASKVGGTDTQYF. The DNA for the CDR3 is TGTGCCAGTAAGGTGGGAGGCACAGATACGCAGTATTTT. Together with reference TRBV19 and TRBJ2-3, the CDR3 gives the full variable domain: DGGITQSPKYLFRKEGQNVTLSCEQNLNHDAMYWYRQDPGQGLRLIYYSQIVNDFQKGDIAEGYSVSREKKESFPLTVTSAQKNPTAFYLCASKVGGTDTQYFGPGTRLTVL.

This sequence joins TRBV5-1 and TRBJ2-7; 10 nucleotides agree with TRBD1. V shed 1 base and J 4 bases; nucleotides not matched to a gene: 5. Looked up from germline, CDR1 is SGHRS and CDR2 is YFSETQ. CDR3 length equals 15 residues. CDR3 nucleotides: TGCGCCAGCAGCTTGACCTCGGACAGGGGGTACGAGCAGTACTTC. Translating gives CASSLTSDRGYEQYF.

The rearrangement joins TRBV28 to TRBJ2-7; D uncertain. This CDR3 has 12 residues. Trimming shortened V by 2 bases and J by 0 bases, and 2 bases separated the two germline ends. Per germline, CDR1 MDHEN and CDR2 SYDVKM. DNA for the CDR3: TGTGCCAGCAGTTTAAACTCCTACGAGCAGTACTTC. Translated: CASSLNSYEQYF. The whole variable domain, filled in from reference TRBV28 and TRBJ2-7, reads DVKVTQSSRYLVKRTGEKVFLECVQDMDHENMFWYRQDPGLGLRLIYFSYDVKMKEKGDIPEGYSVSREKKERFSLILESASTNQTSMYLCASSLNSYEQYFGPGTRLTVT.

CDR3 sequence reads: CASSLSPMAGQETQYF. Here the CDR3 DNA reads TGCGCCAGCAGCTTGTCCCCGATGGCAGGCCAAGAGACCCAGTACTTC. The chain has TRBV5-1 and TRBJ2-5, with D uncertain. This CDR3 spans 16 amino acids. CDR1 is SGHRS and CDR2 is YFSETQ in the germline V gene. The ends were cut back, 1 base at V and 1 base at J, with 14 bases in the middle.

The chain carries TRBV6-1 and TRBJ1-2; 9 bases line up with TRBD1. The CDR3 sequence is 15 residues long. The germline V gene encodes CDR1 MNHNS and CDR2 SASEGT. V lost 2 bases to trimming and J lost 5 bases; unmatched junction nucleotides: 6. CDR3 DNA: TGTGCCAGCAGTGAAACGGGACAGGGAGGGTATGGCTACACCTTC. It yields the protein CASSETGQGGYGYTF.

J is TRBJ2-5 and V is TRBV28; 7 nucleotides line up with TRBD1. Per the germline V gene, CDR1 is MDHEN and CDR2 is SYDVKM. V dropped 6 bases and J dropped 3; count of bases not matched to a gene: 4. The CDR3 consists of 13 residues. The CDR3 bases are TGTGCCAGCAGGAAACAGGGGAAAGAGACCCAGTACTTC. Amino acid sequence: CASRKQGKETQYF.

The chain joins TRBV10-2 to TRBJ1-4, with 9 positions matching TRBD1. Germline CDR1 is WSHSY and CDR2 is SAAADI. V lost 3 bases and J lost 8; bases outside the gene matches: 7. The CDR3 is 15 amino acids. The CDR3 reads CASSDPDRGGEKLFF. CDR3 coding DNA: TGCGCCAGCAGTGACCCGGACAGGGGAGGAGAAAAACTGTTTTTT.

The CDR3 sequence: CASSPKERDGTDEQYF. Written as DNA, the CDR3 is TGTGCCAGCTCACCAAAGGAACGGGACGGGACCGACGAGCAGTACTTC. The chain is built from TRBV18 and TRBJ2-7; either TRBD1 or TRBD2 may fit D (5 bases each). Trimming took off 2 bases at V and 5 bases at J, with 19 bases between the two ends. Germline assignment: CDR1 KGHSH and CDR2 LQKENI. This CDR3 contains 16 residues.

V is TRBV19 and J is TRBJ1-5; TRBD1 matches at 7 bases. This CDR3 is 15 amino acids long. Germline trimming cut 4 bases from V and 1 base from J; bases unmatched to any gene: 4. CDR1 is LNHDA, CDR2 SQIVND, per germline (reference sequence). CDR3 loop: CASSKPGQSNQPQHF. The CDR3 bases are TGTGCCAGTAGTAAACCGGGACAGAGCAATCAGCCCCAGCATTTT. The full variable domain, its missing parts supplied by reference TRBV19 and TRBJ1-5, is DGGITQSPKYLFRKEGQNVTLSCEQNLNHDAMYWYRQDPGQGLRLIYYSQIVNDFQKGDIAEGYSVSREKKESFPLTVTSAQKNPTAFYLCASSKPGQSNQPQHFGDGTRLSIL.

V and J are TRBV6-5 and TRBJ2-7; 9 bases line up with TRBD1. The ends lost 4 bases at V and 5 bases at J; junction bases unmatched: 12. The V gene's germline CDR1 is MNHEY and CDR2 SVGAGI. This CDR3 contains 16 residues. This chain's CDR3 is CASSSHRGQGQDEQYF. The CDR3 DNA reads as TGTGCCAGCAGTTCGCATAGGGGACAGGGTCAAGACGAGCAGTACTTC.

This clone was observed once. V and J are TRBV28 and TRBJ1-4, with D possibly TRBD1 on 6 matching bases. Germline CDR1 MDHEN, CDR2 SYDVKM. Trimming left V 6 bases short and J 0 bases short, with 8 bases between. The CDR3 is 14 residues long. CDR3 nucleotides: TGTGCCAGCAGCGGACAGCCAACTAATGAAAAACTGTTTTTT. As protein: CASSGQPTNEKLFF.

J is TRBJ2-7 and V is TRBV5-4; 14 bases map to TRBD2. The V segment lost 4 bases and the J segment 6 bases; nucleotides outside the gene matches: 3. The CDR3 extends over 14 amino acids. Per the germline V gene, CDR1 is SGHNT and CDR2 is YYREEE (reference sequence). CDR3 sequence reads: CASSLTSGRAEQYF. The CDR3 DNA reads as TGTGCCAGCAGCCTGACTAGCGGGAGGGCCGAGCAGTACTTC. The full variable domain, with the rest looked up from reference TRBV5-4 and TRBJ2-7, is ETGVTQSPTHLIKTRGQQVTLRCSSQSGHNTVSWYQQALGQGPQFIFQYYREEENGRGNFPPRFSGLQFPNYSSELNVNALELDDSALYLCASSLTSGRAEQYFGPGTRLTVT.

The gene calls are TRBV5-1 and TRBJ2-7; TRBD2 matches at 7 bases. J lost 3 bases, V lost 1 base, and 4 bases had no gene match. CDR3 size: 14 residues. Germline loops: CDR1 SGHRS, CDR2 YFSETQ. The CDR3 nucleotides read TGCGCCAGCAGCTTGTGGCGGGAGCACTACGAGCAGTACTTC. This sequence encodes CASSLWREHYEQYF.

The chain employs TRBV3-1 (or the pseudogene TRBV3-2) and TRBJ1-6; D ambiguous. V was cut by 4 bases and J by 0 bases, with 10 bases left in between. Germline lookup yields CDR1 LGHDT and CDR2 YNNKEL (reference sequence). This CDR3 has 16 residues. Here the CDR3 DNA reads TGTGCCAGCAGCCTCGTGTTGAGCTCCTATAATTCACCCCTCCACTTT. Translating it yields CASSLVLSSYNSPLHF.

V and J are TRBV9 and TRBJ1-2, with TRBD1 as a possible D gene (5 bases). The V end lost 0 bases, the J end lost 4 bases, and 16 bases lay between the germline ends. Germline CDR1 reads SGDLS; CDR2 reads YYNGEE. CDR3 length: 16 amino acids. The CDR3 DNA reads as TGTGCCAGCAGCGTAGCGCCGTCCGCAGGGATCTATGGCTACACCTTC. It is translated as CASSVAPSAGIYGYTF.

V gene TRBV11-3 combines with J gene TRBJ2-5; 10 nucleotides align to TRBD2. Unmatched junction bases numbered 11, after V lost 5 bases and J lost 5 bases. In germline, CDR1 is SGHNT, CDR2 YENEEA. The CDR3 is made up of 16 amino acids. The CDR3: CASSPGISGRSETQYF. DNA of the CDR3: TGTGCCAGCAGCCCAGGAATTAGCGGGAGGTCGGAGACCCAGTACTTC.

The V call is TRBV7-9, the J call TRBJ2-1; D remains ambiguous. This CDR3 is built from 16 residues. Trimming took 1 base from V and 0 from J, leaving 10 bases between them. Germline lookup yields CDR1 SEHNR and CDR2 FQNEAQ (reference sequence). This chain's CDR3 is CASSLGPRSSYNEQFF. In DNA form, the CDR3 reads TGTGCCAGCAGCTTAGGGCCGCGAAGCTCCTACAATGAGCAGTTCTTC.

As to this clone: The same CDR3 can be traced to other DNA sequences in this sample. This chain joins TRBV7-9 and TRBJ2-2; 11 nucleotides line up with TRBD1. The CDR3 totals 16 residues. The J segment lost 3 bases and the V segment lost 5 bases, leaving 5 bases of the junction unmatched. Germline loops: CDR1 SEHNR, CDR2 FQNEAQ (reference sequence). CDR3 DNA: TGTGCCAGCAGCCCCCCGGGACAGGGGGACACCGGGGAGCTGTTTTTT. Protein sequence: CASSPPGQGDTGELFF. Variable domain in full (rest from reference TRBV7-9 and TRBJ2-2): DTGVSQNPRHKITKRGQNVTFRCDPISEHNRLYWYRQTLGQGPEFLTYFQNEAQLEKSRLLSDRFSAERPKGSFSTLEIQRTEQGDSAMYLCASSPPGQGDTGELFFGEGSRLTVL.